The clone carrying this T cell receptor beta chain was recorded a few times. No antigen is known for it. This specimen belongs to a study of OX40 agonist ivuxolimab in advanced cancers. Only in-frame clones appear in the TCRdb table, and some are missing; sequencing was by immunoSEQ multiplex PCR. Altogether about 75,000 clones are present, 86% being singletons, with the ten largest covering roughly 7.8%. V gave up 1 base and J gave up 8 bases, with 9 bases separating them. The CDR3 is 12 residues long. The germline gives CDR1 SGHNT, CDR2 YYREEE (reference sequence). Study results and caveats: What antigens the expanded peripheral T cells recognized was never established.

V is TRBV5-4 and J is TRBJ1-2; D ambiguous. This TCR came from an adult with an advanced solid tumor such as melanoma, head and neck, liver or kidney cancer. The specimen comprised CD4+ or CD8+ T cells sorted from blood, sampled in a trial of the OX40 agonist ivuxolimab. CDR3 sequence: CASSLRLEGYTF. As DNA, the CDR3 is TGTGCCAGCAGCTTGAGACTTGAGGGCTACACCTTC. Full variable domain (missing parts from reference TRBV5-4 and TRBJ1-2): ETGVTQSPTHLIKTRGQQVTLRCSSQSGHNTVSWYQQALGQGPQFIFQYYREEENGRGNFPPRFSGLQFPNYSSELNVNALELDDSALYLCASSLRLEGYTFGSGTRLTVV.